The rows below give T cell receptor beta chains drawn from one sample of a study of molecular identifiers for immune sequencing clone quantification. MiXCR, run by TCRdb on the PCR reads, gives a single entry per CDR3 protein. The table has 300,000 to 400,000 distinct CDR3 sequences, 20% to 25% seen once. Sequenced material: naive CD8+ T cells from blood, with Jurkat cell RNA spiked in. These receptors were collected from a human donor in good health. Some libraries in this study had Jurkat cell RNA spiked in. CDR3s include the opening cysteine and the closing phenylalanine or tryptophan. D genes are given only for firm matches. For some rows the clone size is stated as once, few or many, or as a class when expanded; others skip it.

d_gene: NA
v_gene: TRBV5-1
j_gene: TRBJ2-5
abundance: many
CDR3aa: CASSFLTPRETQYF
CDR3nt: TGCGCCAGCAGCTTTTTGACTCCGCGAGAGACCCAGTACTTC

d_gene: NA
v_gene: TRBV28
j_gene: TRBJ2-3
abundance: many
CDR3aa: CASRDFTSTDTQYF
CDR3nt: TGTGCCAGCAGGGACTTTACTAGCACAGATACGCAGTATTTT

d_gene: NA
v_gene: TRBV11-2
j_gene: TRBJ1-2
abundance: NA
CDR3aa: CASSLWGTANGYTF
CDR3nt: TGTGCCAGCAGCTTATGGGGGACCGCGAATGGCTACACCTTC

d_gene: TRBD1
v_gene: TRBV20-1
j_gene: TRBJ2-2
abundance: few
CDR3aa: CSARQGMNTGELFF
CDR3nt: TGCAGTGCTCGACAGGGGATGAACACCGGGGAGCTGTTTTTT

d_gene: TRBD1
v_gene: TRBV12-5
j_gene: TRBJ2-5
abundance: many
CDR3aa: CASGLTIQGAIPETQYF
CDR3nt: TGTGCTAGTGGTTTGACCATACAGGGGGCGATTCCGGAGACCCAGTACTTC

d_gene: TRBD1
v_gene: TRBV5-6
j_gene: TRBJ2-2
abundance: NA
CDR3aa: CASSLDATGGSGELFF
CDR3nt: TGTGCCAGCAGCTTGGACGCGACAGGGGGTTCCGGGGAGCTGTTTTTT

d_gene: TRBD1
v_gene: TRBV4-1
j_gene: TRBJ2-1
abundance: once
CDR3aa: CASSQGNRGNEQFF
CDR3nt: TGCGCCAGCAGCCAAGGGAACAGGGGCAATGAGCAGTTCTTC

d_gene: NA
v_gene: TRBV7-9
j_gene: TRBJ2-3
abundance: many
CDR3aa: CASSPNPSTGVQYF
CDR3nt: TGTGCCAGCAGCCCAAACCCCTCGACGGGGGTGCAGTATTTT

d_gene: NA
v_gene: TRBV2
j_gene: TRBJ2-1
abundance: many
CDR3aa: CASRESSYNEQFF
CDR3nt: TGTGCCAGCAGGGAGAGCTCCTACAATGAGCAGTTCTTC

d_gene: NA
v_gene: TRBV12-5
j_gene: TRBJ2-1
abundance: many
CDR3aa: CASGLEWGPNEQFF
CDR3nt: TGTGCTAGTGGTTTGGAGTGGGGGCCCAATGAGCAGTTCTTC

d_gene: NA
v_gene: TRBV6-2/TRBV6-3
j_gene: TRBJ2-7
abundance: NA
CDR3aa: CASSYSRDFYEQYF
CDR3nt: TGTGCCAGCAGTTACTCAAGGGACTTTTACGAGCAGTACTTC

d_gene: TRBD2
v_gene: TRBV7-9
j_gene: TRBJ2-3
abundance: many
CDR3aa: CASSRSGGYTDTQYF
CDR3nt: TGTGCCAGCAGCCGCAGCGGGGGGTACACAGATACGCAGTATTTT

d_gene: TRBD2
v_gene: TRBV28
j_gene: TRBJ2-3
abundance: many
CDR3aa: CASSSRTSRTDTQYF
CDR3nt: TGTGCCAGCAGTTCCCGGACTAGCCGTACAGATACGCAGTATTTT

d_gene: NA
v_gene: TRBV29-1
j_gene: TRBJ2-7
abundance: many
CDR3aa: CSVAFRQSSYEQYF
CDR3nt: TGCAGCGTTGCGTTTCGCCAGAGCTCCTACGAGCAGTACTTC

d_gene: NA
v_gene: TRBV7-9
j_gene: TRBJ1-4
abundance: many
CDR3aa: CASSPKSIATNEKLFF
CDR3nt: TGTGCCAGCAGCCCAAAGTCGATTGCAACTAATGAAAAACTGTTTTTT

d_gene: TRBD1
v_gene: TRBV6-2/TRBV6-3
j_gene: TRBJ1-5
abundance: many
CDR3aa: CASSSTGQGVGNQPQHF
CDR3nt: TGTGCCAGCAGTTCCACGGGACAGGGGGTGGGCAATCAGCCCCAGCATTTT

d_gene: NA
v_gene: TRBV20-1
j_gene: TRBJ1-3
abundance: few
CDR3aa: CSARWLGGPHSGNTIYF
CDR3nt: TGCAGTGCTAGATGGCTCGGGGGGCCCCACTCTGGAAACACCATATATTTT

d_gene: NA
v_gene: TRBV29-1
j_gene: TRBJ1-1
abundance: many
CDR3aa: CSVGIFGTEAFF
CDR3nt: TGCAGCGTTGGGATATTCGGGACTGAAGCTTTCTTT

d_gene: TRBD2
v_gene: TRBV2
j_gene: TRBJ2-3
abundance: many
CDR3aa: CASSSVLAGDTDTQYF
CDR3nt: TGTGCCAGCAGTTCTGTACTAGCGGGGGACACAGATACGCAGTATTTT

d_gene: NA
v_gene: TRBV12-3/TRBV12-4
j_gene: TRBJ2-5
abundance: NA
CDR3aa: CASSARAETQYF
CDR3nt: TGTGCCAGTTCGGCTAGGGCAGAGACCCAGTACTTC

d_gene: TRBD2
v_gene: TRBV7-9
j_gene: TRBJ2-2
abundance: many
CDR3aa: CASSSPGLGTGELFF
CDR3nt: TGTGCCAGCAGCTCCCCGGGACTAGGCACCGGGGAGCTGTTTTTT

d_gene: TRBD1
v_gene: TRBV4-3
j_gene: TRBJ2-1
abundance: many
CDR3aa: CASSDRGFYNEQFF
CDR3nt: TGCGCCAGCAGCGACAGGGGGTTCTACAATGAGCAGTTCTTC

d_gene: NA
v_gene: TRBV29-1
j_gene: TRBJ2-5
abundance: many
CDR3aa: CSVEDRQETQYF
CDR3nt: TGCAGCGTTGAGGACAGACAAGAGACCCAGTACTTC

d_gene: NA
v_gene: TRBV7-9
j_gene: TRBJ2-5
abundance: many
CDR3aa: CASSFPRDQETQYF
CDR3nt: TGTGCCAGCAGCTTTCCCAGAGACCAAGAGACCCAGTACTTC

d_gene: NA
v_gene: TRBV4-1
j_gene: TRBJ1-1
abundance: many
CDR3aa: CASSQWKNTEAFF
CDR3nt: TGCGCCAGCAGCCAATGGAAGAACACTGAAGCTTTCTTT

d_gene: NA
v_gene: TRBV30
j_gene: TRBJ1-2
abundance: many
CDR3aa: CAWSTVGVTEGYTF
CDR3nt: TGTGCCTGGAGTACCGTTGGGGTAACTGAAGGCTACACCTTC

d_gene: TRBD2
v_gene: TRBV24-1
j_gene: TRBJ2-5
abundance: many
CDR3aa: CATSDSGLAGRLLETQYF
CDR3nt: TGTGCCACCAGTGACAGCGGACTAGCGGGTCGGTTATTGGAGACCCAGTACTTC

d_gene: TRBD1
v_gene: TRBV5-6
j_gene: TRBJ1-1
abundance: many
CDR3aa: CASSQQGDPWPEAFF
CDR3nt: TGTGCCAGCAGCCAACAGGGGGACCCGTGGCCTGAAGCTTTCTTT

d_gene: TRBD1
v_gene: TRBV7-2
j_gene: TRBJ2-3
abundance: many
CDR3aa: CASSLIGGASDTQYF
CDR3nt: TGTGCCAGCAGCTTAATAGGGGGCGCCTCAGATACGCAGTATTTT

d_gene: NA
v_gene: TRBV7-2
j_gene: TRBJ1-1
abundance: many
CDR3aa: CASSLGGRSEAFF
CDR3nt: TGTGCCAGCAGCTTAGGGGGGCGAAGTGAAGCTTTCTTT

d_gene: NA
v_gene: TRBV4-3
j_gene: TRBJ2-3
abundance: many
CDR3aa: CASSQRAGDTQYF
CDR3nt: TGCGCCAGCAGCCAGAGAGCCGGAGATACGCAGTATTTT

d_gene: NA
v_gene: TRBV4-1
j_gene: TRBJ1-5
abundance: few
CDR3aa: CASSQSHPGGGRQPQHF
CDR3nt: TGCGCCAGCAGCCAATCTCATCCCGGGGGGGGGCGGCAGCCCCAGCATTTT

d_gene: NA
v_gene: TRBV12-3/TRBV12-4
j_gene: TRBJ2-1
abundance: few
CDR3aa: CASRSRTYNEQFF
CDR3nt: TGTGCCAGCAGATCTCGGACCTACAATGAGCAGTTCTTC

d_gene: NA
v_gene: TRBV20-1
j_gene: TRBJ2-1
abundance: many
CDR3aa: CSARDSALYEQFF
CDR3nt: TGCAGTGCTAGAGATTCTGCTCTGTATGAGCAGTTCTTC

d_gene: NA
v_gene: TRBV7-9
j_gene: TRBJ2-5
abundance: NA
CDR3aa: CASSLSRQETPYF
CDR3nt: TGTGCCAGCAGCTTAAGTCGTCAGGAGACCCCGTACTTC

d_gene: NA
v_gene: TRBV9
j_gene: TRBJ2-2
abundance: many
CDR3aa: CASSVDVGRTNTGELFF
CDR3nt: TGTGCCAGCAGCGTAGACGTAGGACGGACGAACACCGGGGAGCTGTTTTTT

d_gene: TRBD1
v_gene: TRBV27
j_gene: TRBJ1-1
abundance: NA
CDR3aa: CASSRTGTAEAFF
CDR3nt: TGTGCCAGCAGTCGGACAGGGACCGCTGAAGCTTTCTTT

d_gene: NA
v_gene: TRBV6-5
j_gene: TRBJ2-6
abundance: many
CDR3aa: CASSFYSGANVLTF
CDR3nt: TGTGCCAGCAGTTTCTACTCTGGGGCCAACGTCCTGACTTTC

d_gene: NA
v_gene: TRBV29-1
j_gene: TRBJ1-1
abundance: many
CDR3aa: CSVEDGQGNTEAFF
CDR3nt: TGCAGCGTTGAAGATGGTCAGGGGAACACTGAAGCTTTCTTT

d_gene: TRBD1
v_gene: TRBV4-1
j_gene: TRBJ1-1
abundance: NA
CDR3aa: CASSQDRDRVQRTEAFF
CDR3nt: TGCGCCAGCAGCCAAGATCGGGACAGGGTGCAACGCACTGAAGCTTTCTTT

d_gene: NA
v_gene: TRBV6-2/TRBV6-3
j_gene: TRBJ1-1
abundance: many
CDR3aa: CASSYHPNREAFF
CDR3nt: TGTGCCAGCAGTTACCACCCAAACCGTGAAGCTTTCTTT

d_gene: TRBD1
v_gene: TRBV7-6
j_gene: TRBJ2-2
abundance: many
CDR3aa: CASSWDSNTGELFF
CDR3nt: TGTGCCAGCAGCTGGGACAGCAACACCGGGGAGCTGTTTTTT

d_gene: TRBD1
v_gene: TRBV19
j_gene: TRBJ2-2
abundance: many
CDR3aa: CASKVFHRDRGSGELFF
CDR3nt: TGTGCCAGCAAAGTCTTCCACCGGGACAGGGGATCCGGGGAGCTGTTTTTT

d_gene: NA
v_gene: TRBV28
j_gene: TRBJ2-1
abundance: many
CDR3aa: CASSLDGTPKTF
CDR3nt: TGTGCCAGCAGTTTAGATGGGACCCCCAAGACGTTC